This record looks at one T cell receptor (beta chain) sequence and its context. The target antigen is unknown. Separation from the roughly 600-subject first cohort characterized the approximately 130-subject validation cohort, to which the donors belonged. The entry originates in a study of cytomegalovirus exposure and HLA in healthy donors. The overall study: The roughly 670 first-cohort repertoires shared a platform with the 120 or so validation repertoires, as reported in a later analysis.

Method: immunoSEQ multiplex PCR; TCRdb's copy keeps in-frame clones and lacks some. The sample consists of more than 60,000 clones, nearly 96% of them appearing once. Germline V gene data show CDR1 as SGHRS and CDR2 as YFSETQ. V lost 0 bases and J 2 bases, leaving 12 bases between the germline ends. The CDR3 is made up of 15 amino acids. Overall study findings and caveats: TCR beta chains numbering more than 150 were designated cytomegalovirus-associated. Many donors carried some public TCRs, although rarity characterized most TCR sequences.

The chain couples TRBV5-1 to TRBJ2-7; weak D call: TRBD2 (5 bases). Sequenced material: PBMCs. The sequence was collected from a woman in her late teens or twenties in good health and CMV-seropositive. The CDR3 bases are TGCGCCAGCAGCTTGGACGGGGTCAGAACCTACGAGCAGTACTTC. It encodes CASSLDGVRTYEQYF.